This T cell receptor (beta chain) emerged from a study of vaccination and CD4 T cells after COVID-19. Overall study findings and caveats: Median SARS-CoV-2-reactive clonotype numbers went from 21 to 38; this increase was not significant. In convalescent patients, 304 of 307 vaccine-specific clones were mono-reactive for SARS-CoV-2 spike. In convalescent patients, a median roughly 90% of reactive clones appeared only post-vaccination.

With regard to this clonotype: No antigen is known for it.

Treatment meaning: 10-day PBMC culture with coronavirus spike peptide pools or control peptides (ViraFEST assay). Sequencing of DNA taken from cultured CD4+ T cells relied on the Oncomine TCR Beta short-read assay. Scientists extracted genomic DNA from CD4+ T cells grown in culture. TCRdb re-called the PCR reads through MiXCR, storing one row per CDR3 protein. Of 17,000 or so distinct CDR3 sequences in the sample, approximately 38% were seen once. Source material: CD4+ T cells from blood, cultured in vitro. This sequence originates from a human donor who had recovered from COVID-19.

CDR3 bases: TGTGCCAGCAGCGAGCGGGGGACTAAGGAGACCCAGTACTTC. The encoded protein is CASSERGTKETQYF. The chain uses TRBV6-1 and TRBJ2-5; the match to TRBD2 covers 8 bases. Per the germline V gene, CDR1 is MNHNS and CDR2 is SASEGT. CDR3 length: 14 residues. Trimming at V came to 6 bases and at J to 5 bases, leaving 8 bases not matched to a gene.